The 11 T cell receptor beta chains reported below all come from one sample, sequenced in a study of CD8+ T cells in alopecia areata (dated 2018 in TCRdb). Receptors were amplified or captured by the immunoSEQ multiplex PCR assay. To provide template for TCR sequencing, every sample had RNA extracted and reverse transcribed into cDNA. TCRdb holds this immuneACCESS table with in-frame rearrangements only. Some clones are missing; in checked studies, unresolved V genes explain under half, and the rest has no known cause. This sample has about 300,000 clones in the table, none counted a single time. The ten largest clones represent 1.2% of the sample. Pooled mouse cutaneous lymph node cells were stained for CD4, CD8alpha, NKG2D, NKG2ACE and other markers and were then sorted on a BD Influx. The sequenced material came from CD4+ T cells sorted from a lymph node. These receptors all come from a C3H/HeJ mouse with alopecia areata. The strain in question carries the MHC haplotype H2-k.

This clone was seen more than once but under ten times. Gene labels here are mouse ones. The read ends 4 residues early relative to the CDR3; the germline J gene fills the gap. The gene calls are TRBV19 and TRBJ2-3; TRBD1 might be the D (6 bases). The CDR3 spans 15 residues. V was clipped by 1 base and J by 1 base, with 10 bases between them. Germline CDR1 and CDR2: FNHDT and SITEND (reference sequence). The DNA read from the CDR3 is TGTGCCAGCAGTATAAAGCCAGGGGGTGCAGAA. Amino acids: CASSIKPGGAE. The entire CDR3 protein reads CASSIKPGGAETLYF.

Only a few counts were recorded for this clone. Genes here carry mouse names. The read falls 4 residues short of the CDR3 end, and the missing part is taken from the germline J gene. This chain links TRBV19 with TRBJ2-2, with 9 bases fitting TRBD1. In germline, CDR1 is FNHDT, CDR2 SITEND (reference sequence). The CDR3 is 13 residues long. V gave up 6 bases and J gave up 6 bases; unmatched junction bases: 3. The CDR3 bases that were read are TGTGCCAGCATCGACAGGGGGGCCGGG. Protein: CASIDRGAG. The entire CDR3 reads CASIDRGAGQLYF.

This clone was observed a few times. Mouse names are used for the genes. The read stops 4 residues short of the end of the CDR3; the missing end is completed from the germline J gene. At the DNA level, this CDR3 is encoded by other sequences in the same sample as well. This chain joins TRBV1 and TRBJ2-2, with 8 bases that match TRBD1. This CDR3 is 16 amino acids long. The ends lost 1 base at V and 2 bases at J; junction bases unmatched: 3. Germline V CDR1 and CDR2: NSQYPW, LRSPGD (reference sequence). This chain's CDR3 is CTCSAGTGRNTGQLYF. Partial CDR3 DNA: TGCACCTGCAGTGCAGGGACAGGGAGGAACACCGGG.

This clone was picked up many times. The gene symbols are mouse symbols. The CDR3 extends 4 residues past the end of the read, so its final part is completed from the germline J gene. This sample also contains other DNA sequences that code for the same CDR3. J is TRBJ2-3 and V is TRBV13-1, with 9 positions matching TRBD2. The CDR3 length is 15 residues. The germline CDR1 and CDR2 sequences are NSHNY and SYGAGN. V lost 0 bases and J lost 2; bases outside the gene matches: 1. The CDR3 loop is CASSDAGGDAETLYF. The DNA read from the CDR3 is TGTGCCAGCAGTGATGCTGGGGGGGATGCAGAA.

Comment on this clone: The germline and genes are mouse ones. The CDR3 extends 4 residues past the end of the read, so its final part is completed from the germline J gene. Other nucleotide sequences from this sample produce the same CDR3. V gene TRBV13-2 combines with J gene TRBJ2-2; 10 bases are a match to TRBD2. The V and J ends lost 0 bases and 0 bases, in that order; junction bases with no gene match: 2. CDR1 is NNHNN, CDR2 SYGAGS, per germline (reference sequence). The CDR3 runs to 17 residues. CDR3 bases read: TGTGCCAGCGGTGATGCCGGACTGGGGGCAAACACCGGG. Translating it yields CASGDAGLGANTG. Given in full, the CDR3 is CASGDAGLGANTGQLYF.

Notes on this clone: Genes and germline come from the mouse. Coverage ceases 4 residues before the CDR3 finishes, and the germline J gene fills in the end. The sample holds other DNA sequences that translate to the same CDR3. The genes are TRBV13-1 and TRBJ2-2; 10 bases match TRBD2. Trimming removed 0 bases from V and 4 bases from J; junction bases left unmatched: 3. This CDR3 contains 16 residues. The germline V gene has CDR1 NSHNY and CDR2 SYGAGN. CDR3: CASSDAGGAGTGQLYF. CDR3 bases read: TGTGCCAGCAGTGATGCTGGGGGGGCCGGCACCGGG.

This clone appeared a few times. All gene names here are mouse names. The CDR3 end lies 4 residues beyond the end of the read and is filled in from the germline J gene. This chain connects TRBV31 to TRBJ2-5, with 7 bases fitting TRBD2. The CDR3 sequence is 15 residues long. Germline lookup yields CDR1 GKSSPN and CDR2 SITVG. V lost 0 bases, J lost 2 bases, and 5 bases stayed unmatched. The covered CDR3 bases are TGTGCCTGGAGTCTTCGCTGGGGGAGCCAAGAC. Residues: CAWSLRWGSQD. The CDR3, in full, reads CAWSLRWGSQDTQYF.

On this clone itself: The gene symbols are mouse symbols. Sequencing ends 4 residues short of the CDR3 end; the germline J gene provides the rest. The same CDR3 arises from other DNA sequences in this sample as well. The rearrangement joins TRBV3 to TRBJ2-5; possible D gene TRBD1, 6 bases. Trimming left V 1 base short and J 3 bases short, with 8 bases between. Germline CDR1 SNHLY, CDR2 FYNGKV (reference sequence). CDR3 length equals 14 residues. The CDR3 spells CASSLDRDQDTQYF. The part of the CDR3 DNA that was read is TGTGCCAGCAGCTTAGACAGGGATCAAGAC.

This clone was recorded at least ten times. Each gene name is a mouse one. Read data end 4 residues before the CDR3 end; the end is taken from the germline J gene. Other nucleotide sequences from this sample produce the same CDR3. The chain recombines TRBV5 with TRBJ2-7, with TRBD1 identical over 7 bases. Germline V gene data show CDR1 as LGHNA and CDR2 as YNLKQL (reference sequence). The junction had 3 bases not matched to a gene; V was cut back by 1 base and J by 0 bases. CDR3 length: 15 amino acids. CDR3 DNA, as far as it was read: TGTGCCAGCAGCCAAGCGGGACAGAGCTCCTAT. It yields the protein CASSQAGQSSY. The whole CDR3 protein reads CASSQAGQSSYEQYF.

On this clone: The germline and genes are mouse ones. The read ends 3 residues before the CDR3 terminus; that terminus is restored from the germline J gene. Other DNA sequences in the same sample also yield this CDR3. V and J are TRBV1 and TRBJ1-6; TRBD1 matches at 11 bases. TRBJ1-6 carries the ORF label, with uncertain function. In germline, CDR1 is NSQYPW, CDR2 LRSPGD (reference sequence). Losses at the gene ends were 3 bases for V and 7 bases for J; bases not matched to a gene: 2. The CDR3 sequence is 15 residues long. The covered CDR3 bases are TGCACCTGCAGTGCGGGGACAGGGGGGAATTCGCCC. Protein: CTCSAGTGGNSP. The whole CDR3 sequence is CTCSAGTGGNSPLYF.

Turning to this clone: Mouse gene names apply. The CDR3 spells CASSDERGQGASQNTLYF. Incomplete CDR3 DNA: TGTGCCAGCAGTGATGAAAGGGGACAGGGGGCTAGTCAAAAC. The chain links TRBV13-1 to TRBJ2-4, with 12 positions matching TRBD1. The CDR3 end falls 4 residues outside the read, so it is completed with the germline J gene. With V trimmed by 0 bases and J by 0 bases, 5 bases remained unmatched. CDR1 and CDR2 from the germline V gene are NSHNY and SYGAGN. This CDR3 contains 18 residues.